Below, one T cell receptor beta chain is given with its context. The sample comes from a study of T-cell reconstitution after alpha-beta-depleted transplantation in children. The authors prepared the TCRbeta library with unique molecular identifiers. TCRdb re-called the PCR reads with MiXCR, one entry per CDR3 protein. The sample yields around 400,000 distinct CDR3 sequences, roughly 20% seen once. Specimen: PBMCs from the stem cell graft donor, collected from the stem cell graft. The TCR sequence derives from a human donor who donated a stem cell graft to a child with acute myeloid leukemia.

The DNA of the CDR3 is TGTGCCAGCTTTGGGTTTCGGGCGACCGGCAATGAGCAGTTCTTC. This codes for CASFGFRATGNEQFF. V and J are TRBV28 and TRBJ2-1; D is uncertain. The CDR3 covers 15 residues. Germline CDR1 MDHEN, CDR2 SYDVKM. The V end lost 8 bases, the J end lost 6 bases, and 20 bases lay between the germline ends.